The clone carrying this T cell receptor (beta chain) was observed a few times. TCRdb reprocessed the RT-PCR reads with MiXCR, giving one entry per CDR3 protein. The sample carries around 700,000 distinct CDR3 sequences, about 14% recorded once. The CDR3 consists of 12 residues. The receptor was derived from a female donor in good health, serving as a healthy control. The sequencing sample was made of memory CD4+ T cells from blood. The gene calls are TRBV3-2 and TRBJ1-1; the table names TRBD1, a call not compared with the DNA. TRBV3-2 is a listed pseudogene. The CDR3 nucleotides read TGTGCCAGCAGCCACGCTCCCTCTGAAGCTTTCTTT. Translating gives CASSHAPSEAFF.